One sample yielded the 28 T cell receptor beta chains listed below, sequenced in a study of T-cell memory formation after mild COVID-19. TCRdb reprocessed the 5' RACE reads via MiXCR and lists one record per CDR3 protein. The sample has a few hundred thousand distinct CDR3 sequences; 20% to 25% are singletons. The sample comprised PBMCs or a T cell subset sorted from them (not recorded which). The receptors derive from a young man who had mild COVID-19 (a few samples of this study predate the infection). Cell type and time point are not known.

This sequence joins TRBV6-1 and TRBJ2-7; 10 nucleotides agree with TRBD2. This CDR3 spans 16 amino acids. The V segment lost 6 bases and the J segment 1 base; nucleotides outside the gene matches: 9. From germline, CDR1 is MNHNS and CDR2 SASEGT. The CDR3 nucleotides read TGTGCCAGCAGAGACGCTCAGCGGGGGGGATCCTACGAGCAGTACTTC. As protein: CASRDAQRGGSYEQYF.

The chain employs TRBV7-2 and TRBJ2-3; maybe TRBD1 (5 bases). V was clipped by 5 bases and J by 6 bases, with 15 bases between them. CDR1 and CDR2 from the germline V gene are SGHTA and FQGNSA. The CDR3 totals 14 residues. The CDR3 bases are TGTGCCAGCAGCCCAACCAGGGAAACCGATACGCAGTATTTT. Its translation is CASSPTRETDTQYF. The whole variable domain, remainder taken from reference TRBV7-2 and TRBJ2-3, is GAGVSQSPSNKVTEKGKDVELRCDPISGHTALYWYRQSLGQGLEFLIYFQGNSAPDKSGLPSDRFSAERTGGSVSTLTIQRTQQEDSAVYLCASSPTRETDTQYFGPGTRLTVL.

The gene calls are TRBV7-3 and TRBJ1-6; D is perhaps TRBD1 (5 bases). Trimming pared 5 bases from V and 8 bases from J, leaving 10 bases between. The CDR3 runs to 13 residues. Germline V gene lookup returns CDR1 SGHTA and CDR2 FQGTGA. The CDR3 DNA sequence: TGTGCCAGCAGCAATGGGGCTTATTCACCCCTCCACTTT. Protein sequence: CASSNGAYSPLHF.

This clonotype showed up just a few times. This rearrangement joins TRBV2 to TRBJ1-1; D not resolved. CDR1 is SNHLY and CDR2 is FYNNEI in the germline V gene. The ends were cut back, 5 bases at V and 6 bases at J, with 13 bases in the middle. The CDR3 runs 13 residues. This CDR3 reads CASSRGRSAEAFF. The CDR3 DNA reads TGTGCCAGCAGTCGCGGGAGGTCGGCTGAAGCTTTCTTT.

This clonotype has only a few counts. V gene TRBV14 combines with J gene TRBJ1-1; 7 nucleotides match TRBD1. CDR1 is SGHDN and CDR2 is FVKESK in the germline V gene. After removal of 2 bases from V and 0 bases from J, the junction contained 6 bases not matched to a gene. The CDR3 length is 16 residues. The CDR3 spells CASSQQGGQMNTEAFF. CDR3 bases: TGTGCCAGCAGCCAACAAGGGGGACAGATGAACACTGAAGCTTTCTTT.

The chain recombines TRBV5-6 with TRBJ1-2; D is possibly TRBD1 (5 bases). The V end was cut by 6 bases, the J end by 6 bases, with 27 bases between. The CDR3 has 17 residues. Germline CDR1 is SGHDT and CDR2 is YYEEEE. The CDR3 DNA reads TGTGCCAGCATTAAGGCAGGGACCTATGCCTGGGGGAATGGCTACACCTTC. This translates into CASIKAGTYAWGNGYTF.

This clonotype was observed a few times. The CDR3 here is CASSQDVNSNQPQHF. The CDR3 DNA reads as TGCGCCAGCAGCCAAGATGTAAATAGCAATCAGCCCCAGCATTTT. V and J are TRBV4-3 and TRBJ1-5; unclear D gene. Germline V gives CDR1 LGHNA, CDR2 YSLEER. The V end lost 0 bases, the J end lost 0 bases, and 6 bases lay between the germline ends. This CDR3 is built from 15 residues.

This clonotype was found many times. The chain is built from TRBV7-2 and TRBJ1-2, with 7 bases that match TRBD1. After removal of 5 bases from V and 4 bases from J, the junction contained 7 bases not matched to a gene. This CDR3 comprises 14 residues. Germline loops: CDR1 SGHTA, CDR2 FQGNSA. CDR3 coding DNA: TGTGCCAGCAGCCCGATCCGGGACAGCTATGGCTACACCTTC. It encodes CASSPIRDSYGYTF.

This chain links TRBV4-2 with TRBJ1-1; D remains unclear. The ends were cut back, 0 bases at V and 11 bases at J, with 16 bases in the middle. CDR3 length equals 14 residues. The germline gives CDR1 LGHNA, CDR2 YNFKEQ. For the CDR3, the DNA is TGTGCCAGCAGCCAAGAGGGAAAGGCCCTAGCCGCTTTCTTT. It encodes CASSQEGKALAAFF.

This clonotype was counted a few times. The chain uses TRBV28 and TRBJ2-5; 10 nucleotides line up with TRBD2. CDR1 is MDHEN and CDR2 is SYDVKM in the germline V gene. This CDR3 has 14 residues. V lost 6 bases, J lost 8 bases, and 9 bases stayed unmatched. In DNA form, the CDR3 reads TGTGCCAGCAGAGATAGCGGGGGGCCCGCTACCCAGTACTTC. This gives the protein CASRDSGGPATQYF.

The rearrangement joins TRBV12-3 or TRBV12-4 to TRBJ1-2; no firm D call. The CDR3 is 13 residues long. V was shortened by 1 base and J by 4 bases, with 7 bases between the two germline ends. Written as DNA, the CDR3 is TGTGCCAGCAGTTTAGAGTGGAGCTATGGCTACACCTTC. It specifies CASSLEWSYGYTF.

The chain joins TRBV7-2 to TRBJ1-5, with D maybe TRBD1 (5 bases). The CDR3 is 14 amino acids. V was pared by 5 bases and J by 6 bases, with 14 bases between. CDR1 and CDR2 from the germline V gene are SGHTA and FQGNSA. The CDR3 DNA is TGTGCCAGCAGCATGGCGGGGGGGAGTCAGCCCCAGCATTTT. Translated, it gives CASSMAGGSQPQHF.

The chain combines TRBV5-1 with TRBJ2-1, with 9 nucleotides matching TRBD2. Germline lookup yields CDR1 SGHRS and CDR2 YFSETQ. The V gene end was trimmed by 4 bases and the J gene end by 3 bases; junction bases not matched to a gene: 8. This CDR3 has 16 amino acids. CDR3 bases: TGCGCCAGCAGCCTTTTAAGCGGGGGGTTCTACAATGAGCAGTTCTTC. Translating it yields CASSLLSGGFYNEQFF.

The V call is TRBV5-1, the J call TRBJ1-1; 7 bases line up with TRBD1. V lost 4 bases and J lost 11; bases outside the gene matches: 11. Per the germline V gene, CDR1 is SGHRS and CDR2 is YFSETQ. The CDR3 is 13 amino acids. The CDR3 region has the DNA TGCGCCAGCAGCCCCCGAGACAGGGATCGGGCTTTCTTT. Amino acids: CASSPRDRDRAFF. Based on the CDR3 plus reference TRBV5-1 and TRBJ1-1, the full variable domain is KAGVTQTPRYLIKTRGQQVTLSCSPISGHRSVSWYQQTPGQGLQFLFEYFSETQRNKGNFPGRFSGRQFSNSRSEMNVSTLELGDSALYLCASSPRDRDRAFFGQGTRLTVV.

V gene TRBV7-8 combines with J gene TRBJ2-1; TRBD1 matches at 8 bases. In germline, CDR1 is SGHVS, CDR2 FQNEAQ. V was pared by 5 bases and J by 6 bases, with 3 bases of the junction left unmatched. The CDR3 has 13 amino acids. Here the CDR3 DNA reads TGTGCCAGCAGCACCGACAGGGGCAATGAGCAGTTCTTC. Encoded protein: CASSTDRGNEQFF. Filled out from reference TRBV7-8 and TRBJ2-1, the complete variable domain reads GAGVSQSPRYKVAKRGQDVALRCDPISGHVSLFWYQQALGQGPEFLTYFQNEAQLDKSGLPSDRFFAERPEGSVSTLKIQRTQQEDSAVYLCASSTDRGNEQFFGPGTRLTVL.

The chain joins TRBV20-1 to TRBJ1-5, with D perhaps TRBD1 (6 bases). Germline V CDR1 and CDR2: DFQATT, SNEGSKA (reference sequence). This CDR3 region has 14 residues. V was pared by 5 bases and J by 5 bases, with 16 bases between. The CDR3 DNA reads TGCAGTGCTTATGACAGGCACCCGGATCAGCCCCAGCATTTT. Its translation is CSAYDRHPDQPQHF.

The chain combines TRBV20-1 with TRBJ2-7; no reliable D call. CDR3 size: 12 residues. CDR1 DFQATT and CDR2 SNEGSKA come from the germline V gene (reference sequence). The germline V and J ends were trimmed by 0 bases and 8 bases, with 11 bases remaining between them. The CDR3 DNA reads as TGCAGTGCTAGAGAAGACGCACTCCAGCAGTACTTC. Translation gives CSAREDALQQYF.

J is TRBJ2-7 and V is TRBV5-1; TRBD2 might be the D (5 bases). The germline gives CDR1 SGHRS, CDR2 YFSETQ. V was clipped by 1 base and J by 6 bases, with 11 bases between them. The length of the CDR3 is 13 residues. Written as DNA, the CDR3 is TGCGCCAGCAGCTTGTTTCAAGGGAGCGAGCAGTACTTC. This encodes CASSLFQGSEQYF.

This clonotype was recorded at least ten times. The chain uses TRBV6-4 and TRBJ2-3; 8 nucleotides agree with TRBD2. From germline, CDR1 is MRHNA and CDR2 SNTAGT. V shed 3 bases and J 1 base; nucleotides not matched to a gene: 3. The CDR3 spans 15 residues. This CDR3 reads CASSEGSGGTDTQYF. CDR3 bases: TGTGCCAGCAGTGAGGGTAGCGGGGGCACAGATACGCAGTATTTT.

The CDR3 DNA is TGTGCCAGCAGCAACATGGTCGGCTACACCTTC. Translating gives CASSNMVGYTF. The chain combines TRBV7-8 with TRBJ1-2; D unresolved. Germline CDR1 is SGHVS and CDR2 is FQNEAQ. The V end was cut by 5 bases, the J end by 8 bases, with 9 bases between. This CDR3 has 11 amino acids.

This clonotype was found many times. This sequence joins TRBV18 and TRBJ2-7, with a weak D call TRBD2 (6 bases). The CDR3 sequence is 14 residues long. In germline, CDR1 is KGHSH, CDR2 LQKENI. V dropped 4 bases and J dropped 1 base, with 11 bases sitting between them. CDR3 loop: CASSRGEGSYEQYF. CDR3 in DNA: TGTGCCAGCTCACGGGGGGAAGGGTCCTACGAGCAGTACTTC.

CDR3 sequence (DNA): TGTGCCAGCAGCCCTTGGGGTTTCATCTCCTATAATTCACCCCTCCACTTT. Protein sequence: CASSPWGFISYNSPLHF. This sequence joins TRBV12-3 or TRBV12-4 and TRBJ1-6; D uncertain. Trimming pared 6 bases from V and 0 bases from J, leaving 15 bases between. This CDR3 region has 17 residues.

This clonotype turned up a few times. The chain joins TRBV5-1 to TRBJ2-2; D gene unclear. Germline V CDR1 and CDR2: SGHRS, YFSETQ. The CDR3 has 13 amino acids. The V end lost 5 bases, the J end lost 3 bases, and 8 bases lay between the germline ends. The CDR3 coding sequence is TGCGCCAGCAGTTCGTTGGACACCGGGGAGCTGTTTTTT. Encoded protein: CASSSLDTGELFF.

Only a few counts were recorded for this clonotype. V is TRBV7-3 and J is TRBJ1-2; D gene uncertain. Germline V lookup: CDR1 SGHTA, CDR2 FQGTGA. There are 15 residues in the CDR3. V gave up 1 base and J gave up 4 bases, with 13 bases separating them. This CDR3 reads CASSLSSGSTYGYTF. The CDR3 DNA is TGTGCCAGCAGCTTAAGCTCGGGATCCACCTATGGCTACACCTTC.

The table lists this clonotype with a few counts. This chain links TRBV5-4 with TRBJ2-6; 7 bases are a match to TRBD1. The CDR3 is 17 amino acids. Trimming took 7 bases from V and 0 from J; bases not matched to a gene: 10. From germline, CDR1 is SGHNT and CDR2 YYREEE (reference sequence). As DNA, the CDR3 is TGTGCCAGCTCCCTGGGGACAGCAAGCTCTGGGGCCAACGTCCTGACTTTC. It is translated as CASSLGTASSGANVLTF.

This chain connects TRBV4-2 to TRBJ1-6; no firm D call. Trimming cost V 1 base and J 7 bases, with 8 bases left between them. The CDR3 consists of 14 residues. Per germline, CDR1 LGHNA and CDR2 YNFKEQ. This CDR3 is CASSQARGNSPLHF. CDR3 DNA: TGTGCCAGCAGCCAAGCTCGGGGAAATTCACCCCTCCACTTT.

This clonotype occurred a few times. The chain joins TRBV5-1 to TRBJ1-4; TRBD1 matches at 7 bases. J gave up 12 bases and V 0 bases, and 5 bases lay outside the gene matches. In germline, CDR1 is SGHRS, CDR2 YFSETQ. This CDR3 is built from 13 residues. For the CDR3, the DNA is TGCGCCAGCAGCTTGGGACAGGGCGGGGAACTGTTTTTT. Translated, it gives CASSLGQGGELFF.

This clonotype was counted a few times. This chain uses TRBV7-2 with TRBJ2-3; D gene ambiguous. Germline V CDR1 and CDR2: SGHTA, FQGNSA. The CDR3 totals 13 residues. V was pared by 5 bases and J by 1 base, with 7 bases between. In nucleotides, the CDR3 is TGTGCCAGCAGCCAAACAGGCACAGATACGCAGTATTTT. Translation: CASSQTGTDTQYF.